This is a list of T cell receptor beta chains from one sample in a study of blood T cell repertoires in COVID-19. The protocol was immunoSEQ multiplex PCR, while the TCRdb copy is restricted to in-frame clones and leaves out a portion. Seen here are 62,000 or so clones, 88% observed once, and the top ten hold 4.5% to 5%. The sequenced sample was peripheral blood. The receptors here all came from a human donor in a cohort sampled during active COVID-19. The CDR3 runs from the conserved cysteine through the conserved F or W. Each record gives: V gene, clone size, D gene, J gene, CDR3 DNA, CDR3 protein. The D gene is left open where the match is weak. The listing skips clone size in some rows; elsewhere it reads once, few, many or a size class.

V: TRBV5-1
size: NA
D: TRBD1
J: TRBJ2-5
DNA: TGCGCCAGCAGCCTAAGAGGAAGGGGGCGCGTCGGGGAGACCCAGTACTTC
CDR3: CASSLRGRGRVGETQYF

V: TRBV28
size: NA
D: NA
J: TRBJ2-2
DNA: TGTGCCAGTGGAAGAGGGGGTTACACCGGGGAGCTGTTTTTT
CDR3: CASGRGGYTGELFF

V: TRBV6-2/TRBV6-3
size: NA
D: TRBD2
J: TRBJ2-5
DNA: TGTGCCAGCAGTTACCGGACTAGCGGAGCCTCCTTACAAGAGACCCAGTACTTC
CDR3: CASSYRTSGASLQETQYF

V: TRBV19
size: NA
D: TRBD1
J: TRBJ2-2
DNA: TGTGCCAGTAGTATGCCAGGGGGCGGTCACGGGGAGCTGTTTTTT
CDR3: CASSMPGGGHGELFF

V: TRBV7-9
size: NA
D: TRBD2
J: TRBJ2-5
DNA: TGTGCCAGCAGCTTACGGGATAGCGGGAGTGAGACCCAGTACTTC
CDR3: CASSLRDSGSETQYF

V: TRBV3-1/TRBV3-2
size: NA
D: TRBD1
J: TRBJ1-5
DNA: TGTGCCAGCAGCCAAGATCGACGACAGGGGATCTTTAGGAACAATCAGCCCCAGCATTTT
CDR3: CASSQDRRQGIFRNNQPQHF

V: TRBV27
size: NA
D: TRBD2
J: TRBJ2-7
DNA: TGTGCCAGCAGTTTGTCCCCACGGTCAGGGGGGTCTAGCGGGAGAAACTCCTACGAGCAGTACTTC
CDR3: CASSLSPRSGGSSGRNSYEQYF

V: TRBV4-3
size: once
D: TRBD1
J: TRBJ2-5
DNA: TGCGCCAGCAGCCAAGACTGGGCCTGGACAGGTCCTCCTCAAGAGACCCAGTACTTC
CDR3: CASSQDWAWTGPPQETQYF

V: TRBV21-1
size: NA
D: NA
J: TRBJ2-3
DNA: TGTGCCAGCAGCAAAGGAAATGGAGGAACGCAGTATTTT
CDR3: CASSKGNGGTQYF

V: TRBV15
size: NA
D: TRBD1
J: TRBJ1-3
DNA: TGTGCCACCAGCAGAGACAGGGGGAGCTCTGGAAACACCATATATTTT
CDR3: CATSRDRGSSGNTIYF

V: TRBV6-5
size: NA
D: NA
J: TRBJ2-7
DNA: TGTGCCAGCAGTTACTCAAGTTGGGGCACCTACGAGCAGTACTTC
CDR3: CASSYSSWGTYEQYF

V: TRBV15
size: NA
D: TRBD1
J: TRBJ1-4
DNA: TGTGCCACCAGCAGACGCGGGACAGCAGAAAATGAAAAACTGTTTTTT
CDR3: CATSRRGTAENEKLFF

V: TRBV7-9
size: few
D: TRBD2
J: TRBJ2-2
DNA: TGTGCCAGCAGCTTAAGGCCAGCGGGGGACACCGGGGAGCTGTTTTTT
CDR3: CASSLRPAGDTGELFF

V: TRBV7-9
size: NA
D: TRBD1
J: TRBJ1-5
DNA: TGTGCCAGCACCCTCTCACAACTAGGGGGCGTTCCATATAGCAATCAGCCCCAGCATTTT
CDR3: CASTLSQLGGVPYSNQPQHF

V: TRBV23-1
size: once
D: TRBD1
J: TRBJ2-7
DNA: TGCGCCAGCGGGTCGGACAGGGGGATCCACGAGCAGTACTTC
CDR3: CASGSDRGIHEQYF

V: TRBV6-5
size: once
D: TRBD2
J: TRBJ2-5
DNA: TGTGCCAGCAGAGGACTAGCGGGAGTACGGGAGACCCAGTACTTC
CDR3: CASRGLAGVRETQYF

V: TRBV24-1
size: NA
D: NA
J: TRBJ2-1
DNA: TGTGCCACCAGTGACAGGACATTTGTTCGCAATGAGCAGTTCTTC
CDR3: CATSDRTFVRNEQFF

V: TRBV5-4
size: NA
D: TRBD2
J: TRBJ2-7
DNA: TGTGCCAGCAGCCTTAGCGGGGGCAAAGGCGAGCAGTACTTC
CDR3: CASSLSGGKGEQYF

V: TRBV7-8
size: NA
D: NA
J: TRBJ1-2
DNA: TGTGCCAGCAGCTTAGCGGTAGGGGGAGGGTCTAGTCGTGGCTACACCTTC
CDR3: CASSLAVGGGSSRGYTF

V: TRBV6-1
size: NA
D: NA
J: TRBJ1-5
DNA: TGTGCCAGCAGTGAGCGGGATAGCAATCAGCCCCAGCATTTT
CDR3: CASSERDSNQPQHF

V: TRBV2
size: NA
D: NA
J: TRBJ1-6
DNA: TGTGCCAGCAGTGAAACCAGGGCGAATTCACCCCTCCACTTT
CDR3: CASSETRANSPLHF

V: TRBV5-1
size: NA
D: TRBD2
J: TRBJ2-3
DNA: TGCGCCAGCAGCCGGGATATAGCGGGAGGAACAGATACGCAGTATTTT
CDR3: CASSRDIAGGTDTQYF

V: TRBV27
size: NA
D: NA
J: TRBJ2-1
DNA: TGTGCCAGCAGCCTTGATTGGCTCACAGTCTACAATGAGCAGTTCTTC
CDR3: CASSLDWLTVYNEQFF

V: TRBV11-2
size: NA
D: TRBD1
J: TRBJ2-3
DNA: TGTGCCAGCAGCCCAGGACAGGGATTCACAGATACGCAGTATTTT
CDR3: CASSPGQGFTDTQYF

V: TRBV5-1
size: NA
D: TRBD1
J: TRBJ1-4
DNA: TGCGCCAGCAGCAGACAGGGGGGGCCAAATGAAAAACTGTTTTTT
CDR3: CASSRQGGPNEKLFF

V: TRBV5-8
size: NA
D: TRBD2
J: TRBJ2-2
DNA: TGTGCCAGCAGGGCGGGAGGGCCCACCGGGGAGCTGTTTTTT
CDR3: CASRAGGPTGELFF

V: TRBV19
size: NA
D: TRBD2
J: TRBJ2-7
DNA: TGTGCCAGTAGTCGAGGACTAGCGGGAGACACCTACGAGCAGTACTTC
CDR3: CASSRGLAGDTYEQYF

V: TRBV9
size: NA
D: NA
J: TRBJ2-5
DNA: TGTGCCAGCAGCGTAGCCTCTAGTAGGCAAGAGACCCAGTACTTC
CDR3: CASSVASSRQETQYF

V: TRBV7-8
size: NA
D: TRBD1
J: TRBJ2-1
DNA: TGTGCCAGCAGCTTAGCGCAGAGACAGGGGGTTCGAGAGCAGTTCTTC
CDR3: CASSLAQRQGVREQFF

V: TRBV7-2
size: NA
D: NA
J: TRBJ2-7
DNA: TGTGCCAGCAGCTTAGCCCGGGGGACGGGGACCTACGAGCAGTACTTC
CDR3: CASSLARGTGTYEQYF

V: TRBV7-9
size: once
D: NA
J: TRBJ1-2
DNA: TGTGCCAGCAGACCTCAGGGTTTCAGCTATGGCTACACCTTC
CDR3: CASRPQGFSYGYTF

V: TRBV19
size: NA
D: NA
J: TRBJ2-5
DNA: TGTGCCAGTAGTCCCAGGGGAAGAGGGGAGACCCAGTACTTC
CDR3: CASSPRGRGETQYF

V: TRBV6-6
size: NA
D: TRBD2
J: TRBJ2-3
DNA: TGTGCCAGCAGTCCCCCGGCGGGAGGCGTTGTTTCAGATACGCAGTATTTT
CDR3: CASSPPAGGVVSDTQYF

V: TRBV7-2
size: NA
D: TRBD2
J: TRBJ2-7
DNA: TGTGCCAGCAGCTTAGCCCCTAGCGGGGGGGCTCACGAGCAGTACTTC
CDR3: CASSLAPSGGAHEQYF

V: TRBV28
size: NA
D: TRBD2
J: TRBJ2-7
DNA: TGTGCCAGCAGTTTACAGCTAGCGGGGTATGGTGAGCAGTACTTC
CDR3: CASSLQLAGYGEQYF

V: TRBV3-1/TRBV3-2
size: NA
D: TRBD1
J: TRBJ2-2
DNA: TGTGCCAGCGGGGGACAGGGGGCGCGGACCGGGGAGCTGTTTTTT
CDR3: CASGGQGARTGELFF

V: TRBV3-1/TRBV3-2
size: once
D: NA
J: TRBJ1-4
DNA: TGTGCCAGCAGCCCCCGTCCCGAGGTTGCCTTT
CDR3: CASSPRPEVAF

V: TRBV7-2
size: NA
D: TRBD2
J: TRBJ2-1
DNA: TGTGCCAGCAGCTTAGGTCTAGCGGGGGGAGACAATGAGCAGTTCTTC
CDR3: CASSLGLAGGDNEQFF

V: TRBV7-9
size: NA
D: TRBD1
J: TRBJ2-7
DNA: TGTGCCAGCAGCTTATCCGGACAGGTGAACGAGCAGTACTTC
CDR3: CASSLSGQVNEQYF

V: TRBV19
size: NA
D: TRBD1
J: TRBJ2-2
DNA: TGTGCATCCTCAGGGACAGGGGTCGGGGAGCTGTTTTTT
CDR3: CASSGTGVGELFF

V: TRBV27
size: NA
D: NA
J: TRBJ2-1
DNA: TGTGCCAGCAGTCCGAGGGTTAGCGGAAGATACAATGAGCAGTTCTTC
CDR3: CASSPRVSGRYNEQFF

V: TRBV5-4
size: NA
D: NA
J: TRBJ2-1
DNA: TGTGCCAGCAGCTTCAGCTACAATGAGCAGTTCTTC
CDR3: CASSFSYNEQFF

V: TRBV18
size: NA
D: TRBD1
J: TRBJ2-7
DNA: TGTGCCAGCTCACCAAGGGGACAGGGAGGCGAGCAGTACTTC
CDR3: CASSPRGQGGEQYF

V: TRBV24-1
size: few
D: TRBD1
J: TRBJ2-2
DNA: TGTGCCACCGACAGGGGGAAAACCGGGGAGCTGTTTTTT
CDR3: CATDRGKTGELFF

V: TRBV7-9
size: NA
D: TRBD2
J: TRBJ2-7
DNA: TGTGCCAGCAGCTCCCTGCCGGGACTAGTCGCCTACGAGCAGTACTTC
CDR3: CASSSLPGLVAYEQYF

V: TRBV29-1
size: NA
D: NA
J: TRBJ2-5
DNA: TGCAGCGGGGCATCCCAAGAGACCCAGTACTTC
CDR3: CSGASQETQYF

V: TRBV5-1
size: NA
D: NA
J: TRBJ2-5
DNA: TGCGCCAGCAGCTTGGCGACAGCGTACCAAGAGACCCAGTACTTC
CDR3: CASSLATAYQETQYF

V: TRBV7-2
size: NA
D: NA
J: TRBJ2-6
DNA: TGTGCCAGCAGCCTGGGACTCTCCGTCCTGACTTTC
CDR3: CASSLGLSVLTF

V: TRBV5-1
size: NA
D: NA
J: TRBJ1-5
DNA: TGCGCCAGCAGCTTGGACAGGGCTAGCAATCAGCCCCAGCATTTT
CDR3: CASSLDRASNQPQHF

V: TRBV7-2
size: NA
D: NA
J: TRBJ2-3
DNA: TGTGCCAGCAGCTTAGCGGGAGGCCCTCAGGTTACGCAGTATTTT
CDR3: CASSLAGGPQVTQYF

V: TRBV5-6
size: NA
D: NA
J: TRBJ2-4
DNA: TGTGCCAGCAGCTTGAGAGGCCCCCTGAACATTCAGTACTTC
CDR3: CASSLRGPLNIQYF